The following is a T cell receptor (beta chain) sequence with its context. Its antigen is as yet unknown. Researchers ran the PCR with 60 Vbeta and 13 Jbeta primers. The data were produced by immunoSEQ multiplex PCR, yet TCRdb's version contains in-frame clones alone and is incomplete. The data hold under 200,000 clones, with roughly 80% observed a single time. This sample was included in a study of cytomegalovirus exposure and HLA in healthy donors. Study results and caveats: An analysis done earlier found most TCR beta V segments productive about 90% or about 30% of the time.

Germline CDR1 and CDR2: SNHLY and FYNNEI. Trimming removed 7 bases at V and 0 bases at J, with 16 bases between. The CDR3 loop spans 15 amino acids. This TCR came from a man aged 45-60 years in good health and CMV-seronegative. Sequenced: PBMCs. This chain joins TRBV2 and TRBJ2-7; D is undetermined. CDR3 amino acids: CASKRRALPSYEQYF. CDR3 coding DNA: TGTGCCAGCAAGAGAAGAGCCCTACCCTCCTACGAGCAGTACTTC.